The 20 T cell receptor beta chains below come from one sample, sequenced in a study of CD8+CD57+ T cells in acquired aplastic anemia. Profiles of TCR beta VDJ and CDR3 were generated from a genomic DNA template. TCRdb reprocessed the reads with MiXCR, giving one entry per CDR3 protein. The data show 110,000 or so distinct CDR3 sequences, around half seen once. Sequencing was done on a sample of sorted CD4+, CD8+, or CD8+CD57+ T cells (not recorded which) from PBMCs. These receptors originate from a human donor in good health, serving as a control.

V usage is TRBV20-1 and J usage is TRBJ1-2; D gene uncertain. The CDR3 is 12 amino acids. V was trimmed by 6 bases and J by 0 bases, leaving 8 bases between them. CDR1 DFQATT and CDR2 SNEGSKA come from the germline V gene (reference sequence). As DNA, the CDR3 is TGCAGTGCGTTCGAGACTAACTATGGCTACACCTTC. Amino acid sequence: CSAFETNYGYTF.

The rearrangement joins TRBV5-1 to TRBJ1-6, with TRBD1 as a possible D gene (6 bases). V was pared by 5 bases and J by 9 bases, with 21 bases between. Germline lookup yields CDR1 SGHRS and CDR2 YFSETQ. The CDR3 extends over 16 amino acids. In nucleotides, the CDR3 is TGCGCCAGCAGGATGATACCGGGACACCTTACTTCACCCCTCCACTTT. The encoded protein is CASRMIPGHLTSPLHF.

This clonotype was recorded at least ten times. The chain carries TRBV20-1 and TRBJ2-1, with TRBD2 identical over 8 bases. The V gene's germline CDR1 is DFQATT and CDR2 SNEGSKA (reference sequence). The ends lost 3 bases at V and 0 bases at J; junction bases unmatched: 10. This CDR3 region has 17 residues. The CDR3 nucleotides read TGCAGTGCTAGCACTAGCGGAGGTCGAGGCTCCTACAATGAGCAGTTCTTC. This gives the protein CSASTSGGRGSYNEQFF.

The rearrangement uses TRBV29-1 and TRBJ2-3, with no clear D. CDR3 length equals 12 residues. Trimming removed 7 bases at V and 2 bases at J, with 10 bases between. Germline V lookup: CDR1 SQVTM, CDR2 ANQGSEA. The CDR3 here is CSGMLNTDTQYF. DNA of the CDR3: TGCAGCGGTATGTTGAACACAGATACGCAGTATTTT.

The chain is built from TRBV29-1 and TRBJ1-2; D might be TRBD1 (5 bases). The V end was cut by 6 bases, the J end by 6 bases, with 11 bases between. Germline CDR1 is SQVTM and CDR2 is ANQGSEA. The CDR3 has 11 amino acids. CDR3 region: CSVGKGDGYTF. In nucleotides, the CDR3 is TGCAGCGTCGGAAAAGGGGATGGCTACACCTTC.

The sample holds a few counts of this clonotype. A much larger clone is a single base away; this may be a read error. V and J are TRBV9 and TRBJ2-2; a weak D match, TRBD2 (5 bases). The CDR3 covers 12 residues. Germline CDR1 is SGDLS and CDR2 is YYNGEE. The CDR3 loop reads CASRGPTGELSF. The CDR3 nucleotides read TGTGCCAGCAGGGGCCCTACCGGGGAGCTGTCTTTT.

This clonotype was seen repeatedly, ten times or more. The gene calls are TRBV7-3 and TRBJ2-3, with D uncertain. Germline-derived CDR1 and CDR2 are SGHTA and FQGTGA. V was pared by 0 bases and J by 2 bases, with 12 bases between. CDR3 length: 16 residues. CDR3 bases: TGTGCCAGCAGCTTAACGTTCGCACAGCCCACAGATACGCAGTATTTT. Amino acid sequence: CASSLTFAQPTDTQYF.

This chain joins TRBV6-1 and TRBJ2-3, with 14 bases lining up with TRBD2. J was trimmed by 6 bases and V by 6 bases; bases with no gene match: 8. The CDR3 has 16 amino acids. CDR1 MNHNS and CDR2 SASEGT come from the germline V gene. The CDR3 region is CASRPPGLAGADTQYF. Written as DNA, the CDR3 is TGTGCCAGCAGGCCTCCGGGACTAGCGGGGGCGGATACGCAGTATTTT.

This chain connects TRBV19 to TRBJ1-5; no definite D call. The CDR3 is 12 residues long. Germline CDR1 reads LNHDA; CDR2 reads SQIVND (reference sequence). With 8 bases removed from V and 2 bases from J, the gap between germline ends came to 7 bases. CDR3 residues: CASSWGNQPQHF. CDR3 sequence (DNA): TGTGCCAGTTCTTGGGGCAATCAGCCCCAGCATTTT.

J is TRBJ2-7 and V is TRBV10-3, with TRBD2 matching over 8 bases. The CDR3 loop spans 14 amino acids. Germline V CDR1 and CDR2: ENHRY, SYGVKD. Germline trimming cut 4 bases from V and 6 bases from J; bases unmatched to any gene: 8. For the CDR3, the DNA is TGTGCCATCAGTGTAGCCGGGGGGGCGTCCGAGCAGTACTTC. Its protein product is CAISVAGGASEQYF.

This clonotype was seen only a few times. V usage is TRBV2 and J usage is TRBJ1-6; D is ambiguous. Trimming shortened V by 6 bases and J by 6 bases, and 9 bases separated the two germline ends. The CDR3 spans 13 residues. Germline V lookup: CDR1 SNHLY, CDR2 FYNNEI. In DNA, the CDR3 is TGTGCCAGCAGCTGGGAAGCTAATTCACCCCTCCACTTT. Translated, it gives CASSWEANSPLHF.

The gene calls are TRBV5-4 and TRBJ2-1; 11 nucleotides line up with TRBD2. The CDR3 covers 17 residues. Germline V gene data show CDR1 as SGHNT and CDR2 as YYREEE (reference sequence). V shed 0 bases and J 6 bases; nucleotides not matched to a gene: 8. This CDR3 reads CASSLGVAGGPGNEQFF. CDR3 nucleotides: TGTGCCAGCAGCTTGGGAGTAGCGGGGGGGCCCGGCAATGAGCAGTTCTTC.

This chain connects TRBV19 to TRBJ1-5; D is possibly TRBD1 (5 bases). Germline V gene lookup returns CDR1 LNHDA and CDR2 SQIVND (reference sequence). The ends were cut back, 7 bases at V and 7 bases at J, with 17 bases in the middle. The length of the CDR3 is 14 residues. CDR3 coding DNA: TGTGCCAGTACCCAAGGGGTTCCGGGGCAGCCCCAGCATTTT. It yields the protein CASTQGVPGQPQHF.

This chain joins TRBV6-1 and TRBJ1-2; D unclear. The length of the CDR3 is 13 residues. In germline, CDR1 is MNHNS, CDR2 SASEGT. Trimming removed 6 bases at V and 4 bases at J, with 12 bases between. The DNA for the CDR3 is TGTGCCAGCAGCCCCGCTCAGATCTATGGCTACACCTTC. Its protein is CASSPAQIYGYTF.

This clonotype was counted only a few times. A much larger clone lies a single base off, so this may be a read error. It is likely a read error, because the conserved phenylalanine at the end of the CDR3 is missing. J is TRBJ1-2 and V is TRBV10-2, with 10 bases identical to TRBD1. Germline V gives CDR1 WSHSY, CDR2 SAAADI. The CDR3 runs to 14 residues. The CDR3 reads CASSITGTGVGYTL. The CDR3 DNA follows: TGTGCCAGCAGTATTACCGGGACAGGGGTAGGCTACACCCTC.

There are many counts of this clonotype. CDR3 in DNA: TGTGCCAGCAGCGCCCGGGACAGCTCCTACGAGCAGTACTTC. Amino acids: CASSARDSSYEQYF. The V call is TRBV25-1, the J call TRBJ2-7, with 7 bases that match TRBD1. Germline CDR1 is MGHDK and CDR2 is SYGVNS. CDR3 length: 14 amino acids. V gave up 6 bases and J gave up 0 bases; unmatched junction bases: 5.

V is TRBV2 and J is TRBJ2-7, with D possibly matching TRBD1 (5 bases). There are 11 residues in the CDR3. Germline lookup yields CDR1 SNHLY and CDR2 FYNNEI. The CDR3 spells CAGATAYEQYF. The DNA for the CDR3 is TGTGCTGGGGCGACAGCCTACGAGCAGTACTTC.

This clonotype was seen at least ten times. This chain joins TRBV5-6 and TRBJ2-7; TRBD1 aligns across 9 bases. The CDR3 has 14 residues. CDR1 and CDR2 from the germline V gene are SGHDT and YYEEEE. V shed 2 bases, J shed 7 bases, and the junction held 7 bases outside the gene matches. The CDR3 coding sequence is TGTGCCAGCAGCTTCATGACAGGGGGATGGGAGCAGTACTTC. This gives the protein CASSFMTGGWEQYF.

This clonotype was counted at least ten times. The chain couples TRBV2 to TRBJ2-2; D perhaps matches TRBD1 (5 bases). V dropped 6 bases and J dropped 6 bases, with 5 bases sitting between them. CDR3 size: 11 residues. Germline V gene data show CDR1 as SNHLY and CDR2 as FYNNEI. CDR3 nucleotides: TGTGCCAGCAGCAGGGCCGGGGAGCTGTTTTTT. Translated, it gives CASSRAGELFF.

To note about this clonotype: A junction end diverges from the germline sequence, so it may reflect a read error. The V and J genes are TRBV24-1 and TRBJ2-3; perhaps TRBD1 as D (5 bases). The V gene's germline CDR1 is KGHDR and CDR2 SFDVKD. The CDR3 has 15 residues. The CDR3 here is CATSAWGRIADTQYF. CDR3 DNA: TGTGCCACCAGCGCGTGGGGCAGGATCGCAGATACGCAGTATTTC.